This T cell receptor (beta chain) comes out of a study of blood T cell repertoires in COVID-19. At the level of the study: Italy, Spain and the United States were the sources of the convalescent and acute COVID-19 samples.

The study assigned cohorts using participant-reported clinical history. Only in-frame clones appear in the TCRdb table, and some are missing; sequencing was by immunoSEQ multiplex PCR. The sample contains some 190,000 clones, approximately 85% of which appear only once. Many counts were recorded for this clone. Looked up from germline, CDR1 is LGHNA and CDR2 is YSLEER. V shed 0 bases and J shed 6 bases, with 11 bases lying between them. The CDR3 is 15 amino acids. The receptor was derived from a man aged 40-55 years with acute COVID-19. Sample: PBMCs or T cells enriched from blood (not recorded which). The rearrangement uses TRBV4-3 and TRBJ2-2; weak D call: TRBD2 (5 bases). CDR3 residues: CASSQEWSGSGELFF. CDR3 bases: TGCGCCAGCAGCCAAGAGTGGTCGGGGTCCGGGGAGCTGTTTTTT.